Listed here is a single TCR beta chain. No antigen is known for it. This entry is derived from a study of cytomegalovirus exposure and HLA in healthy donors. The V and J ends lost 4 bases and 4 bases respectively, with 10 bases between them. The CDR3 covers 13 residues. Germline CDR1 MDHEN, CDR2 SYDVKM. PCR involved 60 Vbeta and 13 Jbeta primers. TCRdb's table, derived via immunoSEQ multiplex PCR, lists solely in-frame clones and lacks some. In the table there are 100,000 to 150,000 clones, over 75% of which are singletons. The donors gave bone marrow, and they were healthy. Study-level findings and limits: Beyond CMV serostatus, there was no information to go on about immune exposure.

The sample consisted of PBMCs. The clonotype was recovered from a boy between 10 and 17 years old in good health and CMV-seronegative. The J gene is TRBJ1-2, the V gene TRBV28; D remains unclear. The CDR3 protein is CASSYQEGYGYTF. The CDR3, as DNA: TGTGCCAGCAGTTACCAGGAGGGCTATGGCTACACCTTC.